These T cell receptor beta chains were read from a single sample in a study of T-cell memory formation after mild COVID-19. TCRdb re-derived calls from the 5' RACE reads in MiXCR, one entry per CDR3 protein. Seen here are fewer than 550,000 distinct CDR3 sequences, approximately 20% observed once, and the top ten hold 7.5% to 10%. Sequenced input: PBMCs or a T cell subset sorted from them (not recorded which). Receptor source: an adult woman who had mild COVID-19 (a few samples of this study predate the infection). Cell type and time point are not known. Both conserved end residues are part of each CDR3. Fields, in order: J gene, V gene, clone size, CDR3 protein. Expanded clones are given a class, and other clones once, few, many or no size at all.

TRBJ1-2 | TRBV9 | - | CASSVAPASSYGYTF
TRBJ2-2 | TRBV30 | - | CAWSSGLAGGGELFF
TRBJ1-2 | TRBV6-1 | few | CASSTEIDSGYTF
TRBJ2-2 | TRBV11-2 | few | CASSHIRQGSFAGELFF
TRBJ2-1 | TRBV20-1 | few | CSAREPRTGRDEQFF
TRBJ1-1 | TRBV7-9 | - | CASSLVRGVDTEAFF
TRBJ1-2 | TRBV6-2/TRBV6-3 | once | CASSYLSTGKYGYTF
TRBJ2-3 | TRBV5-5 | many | CATGPGPDTQYF
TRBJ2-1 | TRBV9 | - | CASSVDTSGDNEQFF
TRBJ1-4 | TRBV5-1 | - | CASSAHEGEKLFF
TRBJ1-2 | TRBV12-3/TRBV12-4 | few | CASQQVLGGYTF
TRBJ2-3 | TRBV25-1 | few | CASSEAPGIQGQKDTQYF
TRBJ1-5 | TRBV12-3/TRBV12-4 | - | CASRGAEGFNQPQHF
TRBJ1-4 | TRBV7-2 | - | CASSFLGYNANEKLFF
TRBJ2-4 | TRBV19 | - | CASSIGTGHGKNIQYF
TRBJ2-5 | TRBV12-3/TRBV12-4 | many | CASSNPPGQGQETQYF
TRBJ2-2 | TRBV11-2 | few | CASSKLDRGRAGELFF
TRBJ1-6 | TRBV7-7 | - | CASSLAHSTGNSPLHF
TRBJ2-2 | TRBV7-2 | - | CASSGGTVNTGELFF
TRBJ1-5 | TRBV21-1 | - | CASSKSRRTVSNQPQHF
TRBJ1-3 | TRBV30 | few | CVSVGSNTIYF
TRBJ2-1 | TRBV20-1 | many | CSALGTSGRIVYNEQFF
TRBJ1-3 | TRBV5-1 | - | CASSPFDSGNTIYF
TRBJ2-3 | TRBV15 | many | CATSRDPGKTDTQYF
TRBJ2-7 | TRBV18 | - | CASSPGWTDLYEQYF
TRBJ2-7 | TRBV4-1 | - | CASSQSGQGASYEQYF
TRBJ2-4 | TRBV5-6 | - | CASSLASLAKNIQYF
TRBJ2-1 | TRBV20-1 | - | CSAKLGQMSSYNEQFF
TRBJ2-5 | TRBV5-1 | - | CASSLLAGGIQETQYF
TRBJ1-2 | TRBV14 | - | CASSQDGRLGYGYTF
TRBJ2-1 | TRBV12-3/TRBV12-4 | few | CASNPTGRGYNEQFF
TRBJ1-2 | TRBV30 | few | CAWSVRGGRQNYGYTF
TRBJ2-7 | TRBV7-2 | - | CASSLGDYSLGGPYEQYF
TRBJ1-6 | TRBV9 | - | CASSVDPLRPNSPLHF
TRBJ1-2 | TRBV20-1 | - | CSAMIHTGGNYGYTF
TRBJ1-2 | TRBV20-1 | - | CSASGTGSGYTF
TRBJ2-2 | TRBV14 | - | CASSFVSTGELFF
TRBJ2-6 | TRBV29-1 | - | CSAYSDSGANVLTF
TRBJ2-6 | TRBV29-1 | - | CSAWTGPGDSGANVLTF
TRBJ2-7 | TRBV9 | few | CASSVANDRYEQYF
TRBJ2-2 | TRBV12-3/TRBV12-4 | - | CASSFDSLTGELFF
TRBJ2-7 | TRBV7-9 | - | CASSLGTLVAYEQYF
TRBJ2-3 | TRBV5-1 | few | CASSFTSGGVDTQYF
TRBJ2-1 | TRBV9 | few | CASSVALAGAYEQFF
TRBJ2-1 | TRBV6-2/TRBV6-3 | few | CASRPGTSGRSEQFF
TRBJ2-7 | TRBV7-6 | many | CASSPGTGWAYEQYF
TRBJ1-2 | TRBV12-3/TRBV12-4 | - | CASSNRGGGYTF
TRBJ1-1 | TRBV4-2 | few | CASSQDINRNTEAFF
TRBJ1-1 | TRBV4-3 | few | CASSPEPGTGASNTEAFF
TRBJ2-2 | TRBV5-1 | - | CASSLDGVTGELFF
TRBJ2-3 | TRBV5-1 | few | CASSRDTKARDTQYF